Each of the 12 T cell receptor beta chains below was sequenced from the same sample in a study of human T cells and chemical hapten exposure. TCRdb ran MiXCR on the RACE reads and lists one entry per CDR3 protein. This table has around 360,000 distinct CDR3 sequences, about 6% appearing once. Stated time point: patch test 2, 6 weeks after DPC sensitization. The treatment: therapeutic diphenylcyclopropenone sensitization with weekly scalp DPC. The source material was whole blood, sampled in connection with sensitization to the hapten diphenylcyclopropenone (DPC). All receptors come from a woman between 18 and 29 years old with alopecia areata. Some clones in this sample may be carry-over from other donors' samples.

The table lists this clonotype with many counts. V is TRBV28 and J is TRBJ2-3; TRBD1 aligns across 8 bases. The germline V gene encodes CDR1 MDHEN and CDR2 SYDVKM. V shed 6 bases, J shed 13 bases, and the junction held 6 bases outside the gene matches. The length of the CDR3 is 11 residues. The CDR3 DNA follows: TGTGCCAGCAGCTCAGACAGGGGCAAGTATTTT. Translating gives CASSSDRGKYF.

This clonotype has just a few counts. This chain uses TRBV28 with TRBJ1-2, with a possible D match to TRBD1 (6 bases). Germline CDR1 is MDHEN and CDR2 is SYDVKM. Trimming took 3 bases from V and 3 from J, leaving 17 bases between them. The CDR3 has 16 residues. The CDR3 DNA is TGTGCCAGCAGTTTTGGTGCCAGTGGGGGCGACTATGGCTACACCTTC. This codes for CASSFGASGGDYGYTF.

In this sample, this clonotype turned up many times. This chain links TRBV7-2 with TRBJ2-6; tentatively, D is TRBD1 (6 bases). Looked up from germline, CDR1 is SGHTA and CDR2 is FQGNSA. V lost 6 bases and J lost 1, with 10 bases in between. The CDR3 sequence is 15 residues long. The chain's CDR3 is CASSSRGSGANVLTF. CDR3 coding DNA: TGTGCCAGCAGTTCCAGGGGTTCTGGGGCCAACGTCCTGACTTTC.

This clonotype was counted many times. The rearrangement joins TRBV20-1 to TRBJ1-6; a possible D gene is TRBD1 (6 bases). Germline lookup yields CDR1 DFQATT and CDR2 SNEGSKA (reference sequence). CDR3 size: 15 residues. V lost 5 bases to trimming and J lost 7 bases, with 18 bases between them. The CDR3 bases are TGCAGTGCTGTCTTCCAGGGGTCCAACAATTCACCCCTCCACTTT. Its protein product is CSAVFQGSNNSPLHF.

J is TRBJ1-1 and V is TRBV6-5, with D possibly TRBD1 on 6 matching bases. Germline V lookup: CDR1 MNHEY, CDR2 SVGAGI. Trimming removed 7 bases at V and 2 bases at J, with 14 bases between. The CDR3 is made up of 14 amino acids. Here the CDR3 reads CASTAGAPNTEAFF. CDR3 in DNA: TGTGCCAGCACTGCGGGGGCCCCTAACACTGAAGCTTTCTTT.

This clonotype was seen many times. This chain joins TRBV29-1 and TRBJ1-4; D unclear. This CDR3 contains 14 residues. The germline V gene encodes CDR1 SQVTM and CDR2 ANQGSEA. V was trimmed by 6 bases and J by 8 bases, leaving 19 bases between them. In DNA form, the CDR3 reads TGCAGCGTCAATACAGCATATGGTCCCGAAAAACTGTTTTTT. Translation gives CSVNTAYGPEKLFF.

This clonotype was seen repeatedly, ten times or more. The chain uses TRBV7-9 and TRBJ1-2; 8 positions agree with TRBD1. CDR1 SEHNR and CDR2 FQNEAQ come from the germline V gene (reference sequence). The CDR3 sequence is 18 residues long. Trimming took 0 bases from V and 5 from J; bases not matched to a gene: 14. CDR3 DNA: TGTGCCAGCAGCTTAGCCCCGGCAGGGGGCAATTTTGAGTATGGCTACACCTTC. Protein product: CASSLAPAGGNFEYGYTF.

This chain connects TRBV28 to TRBJ2-1; D could derive from TRBD1 or TRBD2 (5 bases each). The CDR3 length is 12 residues. Germline V CDR1 and CDR2: MDHEN, SYDVKM. The V and J ends lost 8 bases and 12 bases respectively, with 17 bases between them. CDR3 in amino acids: CASLGGALAQFF. CDR3 nucleotides: TGTGCCAGCCTTGGTGGGGCCCTAGCGCAGTTCTTC.

This clonotype was detected many times. The gene calls are TRBV5-5 and TRBJ1-4; D remains ambiguous. The CDR3 is 13 residues long. Germline V gene lookup returns CDR1 SGHKS and CDR2 YYEKEE (reference sequence). V lost 0 bases, J lost 7 bases, and 7 bases lay in between. As DNA, the CDR3 is TGTGCCAGCAGCTTGGCAGCCGCTGAAAAACTGTTTTTT. The encoded protein is CASSLAAAEKLFF.

The V and J genes are TRBV12-3 or TRBV12-4 and TRBJ1-1, with D possibly matching TRBD1 (5 bases). This CDR3 has 13 amino acids. V was pared by 3 bases and J by 12 bases, with 17 bases between. In DNA form, the CDR3 reads TGTGCCAGCAGTTTTGGGGACGTCTTCTTGACTTTCTTT. Translation gives CASSFGDVFLTFF.

This clonotype was observed a handful of times. The chain has TRBV11-2 and TRBJ2-1; TRBD2 is a possible D gene (5 bases). Germline V gene data show CDR1 as SGHAT and CDR2 as FQNNGV. V dropped 5 bases and J dropped 5 bases, with 13 bases sitting between them. The CDR3 loop spans 14 amino acids. The CDR3 DNA reads as TGTGCCAGCAGCCGACTAACTACGGACAATGAGCAGTTCTTC. Translated: CASSRLTTDNEQFF.

Only a few counts were recorded for this clonotype. J is TRBJ1-2 and V is TRBV13; the D gene is possibly TRBD1 (5 bases). V lost 0 bases and J lost 6, with 17 bases in between. The CDR3 contains 16 residues. Germline lookup yields CDR1 PRHDT and CDR2 FYEKMQ (reference sequence). CDR3 region: CASSLGVQGGIHGYTF. The CDR3, as DNA: TGTGCCAGCAGCTTAGGCGTGCAGGGTGGTATTCATGGCTACACCTTC.